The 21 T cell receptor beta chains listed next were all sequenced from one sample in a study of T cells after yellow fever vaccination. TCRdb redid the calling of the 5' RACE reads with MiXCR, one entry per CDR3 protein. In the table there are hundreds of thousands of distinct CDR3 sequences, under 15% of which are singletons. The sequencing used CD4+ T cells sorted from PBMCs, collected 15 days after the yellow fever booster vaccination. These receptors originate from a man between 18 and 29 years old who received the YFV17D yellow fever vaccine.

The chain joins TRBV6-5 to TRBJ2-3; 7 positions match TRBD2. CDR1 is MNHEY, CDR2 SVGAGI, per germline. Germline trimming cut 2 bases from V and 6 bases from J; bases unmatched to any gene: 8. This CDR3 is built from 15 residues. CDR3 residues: CASSYQRGRSDTQYF. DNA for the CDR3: TGTGCCAGCAGTTACCAGCGGGGTAGGTCCGATACGCAGTATTTT.

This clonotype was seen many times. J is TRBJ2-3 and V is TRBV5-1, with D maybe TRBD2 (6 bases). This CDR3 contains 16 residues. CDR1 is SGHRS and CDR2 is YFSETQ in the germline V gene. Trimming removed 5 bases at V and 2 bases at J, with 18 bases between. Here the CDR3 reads CASRRVGGLNTDTQYF. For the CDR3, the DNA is TGCGCCAGCAGGAGGGTCGGGGGATTGAACACAGATACGCAGTATTTT.

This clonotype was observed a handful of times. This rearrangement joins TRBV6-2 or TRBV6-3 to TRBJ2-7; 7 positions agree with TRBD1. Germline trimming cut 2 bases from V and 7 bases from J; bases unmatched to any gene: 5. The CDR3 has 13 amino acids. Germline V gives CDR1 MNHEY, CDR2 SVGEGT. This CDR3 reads CASSYRGRGEQYV. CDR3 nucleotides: TGTGCCAGCAGTTACCGCGGCAGGGGGGAGCAGTACGTC.

CDR3 sequence: CATSRSGGRGEKLFF. CDR3 coding DNA: TGTGCCACCAGCAGAAGTGGGGGGAGAGGTGAAAAACTGTTTTTT. The V call is TRBV15, the J call TRBJ1-4; maybe TRBD1 (5 bases). Germline V gene lookup returns CDR1 LNHNV and CDR2 YYDKDF (reference sequence). The CDR3 extends over 15 amino acids. Trimming took off 2 bases at V and 7 bases at J, with 14 bases between the two ends.

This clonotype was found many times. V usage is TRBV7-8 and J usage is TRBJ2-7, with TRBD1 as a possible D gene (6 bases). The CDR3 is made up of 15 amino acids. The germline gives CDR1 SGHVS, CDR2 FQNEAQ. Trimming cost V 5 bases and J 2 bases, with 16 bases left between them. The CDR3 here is CASSEKRQEPYEQYV. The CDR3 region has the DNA TGTGCCAGCAGCGAAAAGCGACAGGAACCCTACGAGCAGTACGTC.

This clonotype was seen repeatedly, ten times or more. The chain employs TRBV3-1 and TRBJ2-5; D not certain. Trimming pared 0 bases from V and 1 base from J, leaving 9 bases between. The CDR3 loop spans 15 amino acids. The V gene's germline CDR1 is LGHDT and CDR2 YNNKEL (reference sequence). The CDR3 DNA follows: TGTGCCAGCAGCCAAGATCCGTCATCCCAAGAGACCCAGTACTTC. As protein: CASSQDPSSQETQYF.

CDR3 in amino acids: CASRIATTGISYEQYF. The CDR3 DNA reads as TGTGCCAGCAGGATAGCTACTACAGGGATCTCCTACGAGCAGTACTTC. This sequence joins TRBV11-2 and TRBJ2-7; TRBD1 is a possible D gene (6 bases). The CDR3 totals 16 residues. The V end was cut by 6 bases, the J end by 0 bases, with 18 bases between. Germline loops: CDR1 SGHAT, CDR2 FQNNGV.

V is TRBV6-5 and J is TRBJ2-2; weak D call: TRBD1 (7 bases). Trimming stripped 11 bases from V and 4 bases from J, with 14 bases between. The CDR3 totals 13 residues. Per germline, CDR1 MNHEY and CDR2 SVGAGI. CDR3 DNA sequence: TGTGCCGTCCGGAGGGACAGCACCGGGGAGCTGTTTTTT. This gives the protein CAVRRDSTGELFF.

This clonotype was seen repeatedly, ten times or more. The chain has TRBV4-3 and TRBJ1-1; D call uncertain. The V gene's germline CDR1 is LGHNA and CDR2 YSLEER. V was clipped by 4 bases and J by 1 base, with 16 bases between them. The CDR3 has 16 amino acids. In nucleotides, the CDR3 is TGCGCCAGCAGCCCACACCCCGGACTAGGGAACACTGAAGCTTTCTTT. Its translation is CASSPHPGLGNTEAFF.

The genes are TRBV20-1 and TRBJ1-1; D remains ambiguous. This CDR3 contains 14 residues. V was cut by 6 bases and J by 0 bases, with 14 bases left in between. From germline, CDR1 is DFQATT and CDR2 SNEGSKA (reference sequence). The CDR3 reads CSALQSTVNTEAFF. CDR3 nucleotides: TGCAGTGCCCTACAGTCGACGGTGAACACTGAAGCTTTCTTT.

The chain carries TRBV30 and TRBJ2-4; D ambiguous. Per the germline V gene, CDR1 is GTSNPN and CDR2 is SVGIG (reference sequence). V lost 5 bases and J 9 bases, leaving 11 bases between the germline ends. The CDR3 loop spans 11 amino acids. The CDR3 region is CAWSDSAIQYF. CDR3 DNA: TGTGCCTGGTCAGACTCGGCCATTCAGTACTTC.

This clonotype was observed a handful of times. The chain's CDR3 is CASSQGLQASGRETQYF. The CDR3 region has the DNA TGTGCCAGCAGCCAAGGGCTTCAGGCTAGCGGGAGGGAGACCCAGTACTTC. This chain links TRBV4-2 with TRBJ2-5; 11 bases match TRBD2. The CDR3 contains 17 residues. J gave up 5 bases and V 1 base, and 9 bases lay outside the gene matches. The germline gives CDR1 LGHNA, CDR2 YNFKEQ.

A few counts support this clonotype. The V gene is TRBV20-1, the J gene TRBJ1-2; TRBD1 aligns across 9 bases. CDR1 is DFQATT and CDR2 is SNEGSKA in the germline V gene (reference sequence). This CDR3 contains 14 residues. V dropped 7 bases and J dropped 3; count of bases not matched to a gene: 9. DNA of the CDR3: TGCAGTGTTCAGGAACGGGACAGGGACTATGGCTACACCTTC. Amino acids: CSVQERDRDYGYTF.

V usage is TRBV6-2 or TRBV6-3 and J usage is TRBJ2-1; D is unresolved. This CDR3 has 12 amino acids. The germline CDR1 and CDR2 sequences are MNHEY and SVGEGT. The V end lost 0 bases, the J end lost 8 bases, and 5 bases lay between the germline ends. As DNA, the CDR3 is TGTGCCAGCAGTTACTCGACACATGAGCAGTTCTTC. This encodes CASSYSTHEQFF.

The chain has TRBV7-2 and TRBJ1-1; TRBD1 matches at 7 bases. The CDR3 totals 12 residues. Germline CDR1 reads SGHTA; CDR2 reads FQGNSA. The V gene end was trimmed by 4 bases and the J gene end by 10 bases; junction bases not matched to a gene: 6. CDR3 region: CASSSDRAGAFF. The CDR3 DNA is TGTGCCAGCAGCTCCGACAGGGCGGGAGCTTTCTTT. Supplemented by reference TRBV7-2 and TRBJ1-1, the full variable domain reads GAGVSQSPSNKVTEKGKDVELRCDPISGHTALYWYRQSLGQGLEFLIYFQGNSAPDKSGLPSDRFSAERTGGSVSTLTIQRTQQEDSAVYLCASSSDRAGAFFGQGTRLTVV.

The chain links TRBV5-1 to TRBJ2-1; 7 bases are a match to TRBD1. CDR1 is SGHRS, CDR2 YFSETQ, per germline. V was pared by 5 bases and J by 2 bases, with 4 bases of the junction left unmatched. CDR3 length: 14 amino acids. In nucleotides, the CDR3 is TGCGCCAGCAGGGAACAGGGGACCTACAATGAGCAGTTCTTC. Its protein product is CASREQGTYNEQFF.

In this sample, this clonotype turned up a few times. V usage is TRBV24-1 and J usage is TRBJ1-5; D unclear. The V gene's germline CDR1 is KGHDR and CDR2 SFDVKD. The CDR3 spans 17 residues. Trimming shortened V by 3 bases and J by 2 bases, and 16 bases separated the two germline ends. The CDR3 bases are TGTGCCACCAGTGATGGTGCCCTCGGGTCAGGCAATCAGCCCCAGCATTTT. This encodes CATSDGALGSGNQPQHF.

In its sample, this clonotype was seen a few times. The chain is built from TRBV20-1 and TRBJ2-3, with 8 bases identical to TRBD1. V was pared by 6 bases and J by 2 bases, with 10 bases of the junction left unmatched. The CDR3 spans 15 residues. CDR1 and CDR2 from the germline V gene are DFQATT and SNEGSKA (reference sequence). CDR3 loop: CSANPDRGYTDTQYF. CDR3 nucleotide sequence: TGCAGTGCAAACCCCGACAGGGGATACACAGATACGCAGTATTTT.

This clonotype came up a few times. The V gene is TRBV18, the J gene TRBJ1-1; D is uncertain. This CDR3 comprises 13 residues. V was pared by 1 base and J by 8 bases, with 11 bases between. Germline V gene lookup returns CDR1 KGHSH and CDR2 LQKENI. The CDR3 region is CASSPQDIREAFF. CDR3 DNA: TGTGCCAGCTCACCACAAGATATAAGGGAAGCTTTCTTT. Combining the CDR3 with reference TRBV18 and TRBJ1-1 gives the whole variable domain NAGVMQNPRHLVRRRGQEARLRCSPMKGHSHVYWYRQLPEEGLKFMVYLQKENIIDESGMPKERFSAEFPKEGPSILRIQQVVRGDSAAYFCASSPQDIREAFFGQGTRLTVV.

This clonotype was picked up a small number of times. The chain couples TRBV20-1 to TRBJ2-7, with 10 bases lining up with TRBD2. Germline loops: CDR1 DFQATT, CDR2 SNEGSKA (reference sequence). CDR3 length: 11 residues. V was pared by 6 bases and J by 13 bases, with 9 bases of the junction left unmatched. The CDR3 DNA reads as TGCAGTGCACGGGTAGCGGGGGGACTCTACGTC. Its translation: CSARVAGGLYV.

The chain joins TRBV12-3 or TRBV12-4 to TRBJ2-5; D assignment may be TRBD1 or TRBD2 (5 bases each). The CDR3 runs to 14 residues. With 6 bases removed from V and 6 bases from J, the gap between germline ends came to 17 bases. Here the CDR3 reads CASSPPGPLQTQYF. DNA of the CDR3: TGTGCCAGCAGCCCGCCGGGGCCCTTACAGACCCAGTACTTC.